This TCR beta chain was identified during a study of T cell responses to AZD1222 COVID-19 vaccine. TCRdb's table, derived via immunoSEQ multiplex PCR, lists solely in-frame clones and lacks some. The sample shows about 110,000 clones, roughly 85% of them seen only once. Trimming cost V 1 base and J 3 bases; bases outside gene matches: 9. The CDR3 runs to 16 residues. Per the germline V gene, CDR1 is SGHRS and CDR2 is YFSETQ. Whole-study results and caveats: Spike-specific TCR breadth and depth were elevated following two AZD1222 doses. In the spike-specific TCR repertoire, nearly half reportedly target unmutated variant regions.

Remarks on this clone: Antigen unknown.

The source was peripheral blood, collected 28 days after the second AZD1222 dose. This TCR derives from an adult who received the AZD1222 COVID-19 vaccine. The V and J genes are TRBV5-1 and TRBJ1-1; TRBD1 matches 7 bases. The CDR3 sequence: CASSLWGQQRDTEAFF. The DNA of the CDR3 is TGCGCCAGCAGCTTGTGGGGACAGCAAAGAGACACTGAAGCTTTCTTT. The entire variable domain, with the rest obtained from reference TRBV5-1 and TRBJ1-1, is as follows: KAGVTQTPRYLIKTRGQQVTLSCSPISGHRSVSWYQQTPGQGLQFLFEYFSETQRNKGNFPGRFSGRQFSNSRSEMNVSTLELGDSALYLCASSLWGQQRDTEAFFGQGTRLTVV.